The T cell receptor (beta chain) described here comes from a study of blood T cell repertoires in COVID-19. Study-level background: The origin of the acute and convalescent COVID-19 samples was the United States, Italy and Spain. PBMCs, B-cell-depleted T cells, or T cells provided the cDNA or gDNA that made up the material.

Data came from immunoSEQ multiplex PCR; TCRdb stores just in-frame clones and leaves some out. The sample records under 200,000 clones, roughly four fifths being singletons. The ends were cut back, 4 bases at V and 1 base at J, with 9 bases in the middle. This CDR3 has 13 residues. Per the germline V gene, CDR1 is SGHNT and CDR2 is YYREEE (reference sequence). The sample comprised peripheral blood. This TCR derives from a man aged 40-49 years who had recovered from COVID-19. The chain joins TRBV5-4 to TRBJ2-7; a weak D match, TRBD1 (6 bases). Written as DNA, the CDR3 is TGTGCCAGCAGCACGGGACAATCCTACGAGCAGTACTTC. It encodes CASSTGQSYEQYF.